The next 32 T cell receptor beta chains were all read from a single sample in a study of blood T cell repertoires in COVID-19. Profiling relied on immunoSEQ multiplex PCR, and the TCRdb table lists in-frame clones only, not all of them. The sample includes 70,000 to 90,000 clones, approximately 80% of them seen just once. Sequencing was done on a sample of peripheral blood. The receptors shown here come from an older woman with acute or convalescent COVID-19.

The DNA for the CDR3 is TGTGCCATCAGCAGAGACAGGGAAAACACCATATATTTT. Its translation: CAISRDRENTIYF. The gene calls are TRBV10-3 and TRBJ1-3, with 7 positions matching TRBD1. The germline gives CDR1 ENHRY, CDR2 SYGVKD. CDR3 size: 13 residues. After removal of 6 bases from V and 6 bases from J, the junction contained 5 bases not matched to a gene.

The chain couples TRBV6-5 to TRBJ1-2; D is possibly TRBD1 (6 bases). Germline lookup yields CDR1 MNHEY and CDR2 SVGAGI. The CDR3 has 15 residues. V shed 7 bases and J shed 0 bases, with 15 bases lying between them. CDR3 amino acids: CASTGQPVANYGYTF. CDR3 nucleotides: TGTGCCAGCACGGGACAACCTGTAGCTAACTATGGCTACACCTTC.

This chain links TRBV9 with TRBJ2-3, with 10 bases that match TRBD2. The V segment lost 3 bases and the J segment 2 bases; nucleotides outside the gene matches: 18. In germline, CDR1 is SGDLS, CDR2 YYNGEE. The CDR3 is 20 amino acids. The chain's CDR3 is CASSAEAGGFLTVDTDTQYF. In nucleotides, the CDR3 is TGTGCCAGCAGCGCGGAAGCGGGGGGGTTCCTCACAGTCGACACAGATACGCAGTATTTT.

The rearrangement joins TRBV6-2 or TRBV6-3 to TRBJ2-7, with TRBD2 matching 13 bases. The V gene's germline CDR1 is MNHEY and CDR2 SVGEGT. The CDR3 is made up of 16 amino acids. Unmatched junction bases numbered 2, after V lost 0 bases and J lost 3 bases. Written as DNA, the CDR3 is TGTGCCAGCAGTTACTCGACTAGCGGGGGGAGCTACGAGCAGTACGTC. Amino acids: CASSYSTSGGSYEQYV.

The chain couples TRBV5-1 to TRBJ1-1; D call uncertain. CDR3 length equals 13 residues. V shed 3 bases and J shed 0 bases, with 6 bases lying between them. Germline lookup yields CDR1 SGHRS and CDR2 YFSETQ. The CDR3 here is CASSSSVNTEAFF. CDR3 sequence (DNA): TGCGCCAGCAGCTCCTCGGTGAACACTGAAGCTTTCTTT.

This rearrangement joins TRBV12-3 or TRBV12-4 to TRBJ1-2; D perhaps matches TRBD1 (5 bases). The CDR3 sequence is 13 residues long. V lost 5 bases, J lost 5 bases, and 12 bases lay in between. CDR3 nucleotides: TGTGCCAGCAGTCATTTATCAGGGTATGGCTACACCTTC. Residues: CASSHLSGYGYTF.

The CDR3: CAWSGTENTEAFF. For the CDR3, the DNA is TGTGCCTGGAGTGGGACAGAGAACACTGAAGCTTTCTTT. This sequence joins TRBV30 and TRBJ1-1, with a tentative D call TRBD1 (6 bases). This CDR3 is 13 amino acids long. From germline, CDR1 is GTSNPN and CDR2 SVGIG (reference sequence). Trimming removed 1 base from V and 1 base from J, with 7 bases in between.

This clone occurred many times. This chain connects TRBV19 to TRBJ2-1, with 8 positions matching TRBD2. Germline CDR1 is LNHDA and CDR2 is SQIVND (reference sequence). The CDR3 runs 18 residues. The V and J ends lost 3 bases and 7 bases, in that order; junction bases with no gene match: 17. The CDR3 sequence is CASSIYSRGVPLRNEQFF. The CDR3 region has the DNA TGTGCCAGTAGTATCTATTCGCGGGGGGTCCCCCTCCGTAATGAGCAGTTCTTC.

This clone was counted a single time. This chain connects TRBV9 to TRBJ2-7; 7 bases line up with TRBD2. Unmatched junction bases numbered 7, after V lost 1 base and J lost 0 bases. This CDR3 spans 16 amino acids. The germline CDR1 and CDR2 sequences are SGDLS and YYNGEE. The CDR3 here is CASSVPGGKSSYEQYV. The CDR3 DNA is TGTGCCAGCAGCGTACCCGGGGGGAAAAGCTCCTACGAGCAGTACGTC.

This clone was detected a few times. V and J are TRBV9 and TRBJ1-5; D perhaps matches TRBD1 (5 bases). Trimming removed 3 bases from V and 5 bases from J, with 12 bases in between. The CDR3 sequence is 14 residues long. Per the germline V gene, CDR1 is SGDLS and CDR2 is YYNGEE. CDR3 sequence: CASSGPGGDQPQHF. The CDR3 DNA follows: TGTGCCAGCAGCGGTCCGGGAGGGGATCAGCCCCAGCATTTT.

V and J are TRBV7-3 and TRBJ1-1, with D unclear. The ends were cut back, 1 base at V and 1 base at J, with 13 bases in the middle. Germline CDR1 SGHTA, CDR2 FQGTGA. The CDR3 has 16 amino acids. The CDR3 nucleotides read TGTGCCAGCAGCTTAATGGCAGGTTCGAGGAACACTGAAGCTTTCTTT. Encoded protein: CASSLMAGSRNTEAFF.

The chain links TRBV20-1 to TRBJ2-3; 9 positions match TRBD2. Germline V lookup: CDR1 DFQATT, CDR2 SNEGSKA (reference sequence). CDR3 length equals 17 residues. J gave up 0 bases and V 3 bases, and 10 bases lay outside the gene matches. The CDR3 protein is CSASVAGATPSTDTQYF. CDR3 sequence (DNA): TGCAGTGCTAGTGTAGCGGGGGCGACCCCTAGCACAGATACGCAGTATTTT.

In DNA form, the CDR3 reads TGTGCCACCCAGACTTATAATTCACCCCTCCACTTT. It encodes CATQTYNSPLHF. The genes are TRBV6-5 and TRBJ1-6; D is unresolved. The CDR3 spans 12 residues. Germline lookup yields CDR1 MNHEY and CDR2 SVGAGI. Trimming took 10 bases from V and 4 from J, leaving 8 bases between them.

This clone appeared once. The rearrangement uses TRBV11-3 and TRBJ2-7; 7 bases line up with TRBD1. The germline CDR1 and CDR2 sequences are SGHNT and YENEEA. Germline trimming cut 5 bases from V and 3 bases from J; bases unmatched to any gene: 7. The CDR3 extends over 14 amino acids. DNA of the CDR3: TGTGCCAGCAGCCCAAACAGGGGATACTACGAGCAGTACTTC. Translating it yields CASSPNRGYYEQYF.

The V and J genes are TRBV5-4 and TRBJ1-6; no firm D call. V lost 7 bases to trimming and J lost 10 bases, with 15 bases between them. Germline CDR1 and CDR2: SGHNT and YYREEE (reference sequence). The CDR3 is 13 amino acids. The CDR3 is CASRRSGNSPLHF. The CDR3 DNA is TGTGCCAGCCGACGGTCGGGGAACTCACCCCTCCACTTT.

The V and J genes are TRBV21-1 and TRBJ2-3; TRBD1 is the table's D call and was not checked against the DNA. TRBV21-1 constitutes a pseudogene. This CDR3 is built from 16 residues. The CDR3 spells CASSKALGQGTDTQYF. The CDR3 DNA reads TGTGCCAGCAGCAAAGCGCTTGGACAGGGCACAGATACGCAGTATTTT.

This clone was seen more than once but under ten times. The chain carries TRBV2 and TRBJ1-1; TRBD1 matches 9 bases. The CDR3 runs 15 residues. V lost 4 bases, J lost 3 bases, and 6 bases stayed unmatched. The germline V gene encodes CDR1 SNHLY and CDR2 FYNNEI. The CDR3 DNA is TGTGCCAGCAGTGGACAGGGGGGAAAGTACACTGAAGCTTTCTTT. Protein: CASSGQGGKYTEAFF.

The V call is TRBV5-1, the J call TRBJ2-7; D may be TRBD1 (6 bases). Per germline, CDR1 SGHRS and CDR2 YFSETQ. The CDR3 length is 15 residues. Trimming left V 1 base short and J 4 bases short, with 15 bases between. CDR3 sequence: CASSLRQGLGYEQYF. The CDR3 nucleotides read TGCGCCAGCAGCTTGCGGCAGGGGTTAGGATACGAGCAGTACTTC.

This rearrangement joins TRBV4-1 to TRBJ1-4; D remains ambiguous. The CDR3 sequence is 16 residues long. Trimming took 0 bases from V and 0 from J, leaving 8 bases between them. CDR1 is MGHRA, CDR2 YSYEKL, per germline. CDR3 nucleotide sequence: TGCGCCAGCAGCCAAGATAGAGGGACAACTAATGAAAAACTGTTTTTT. This translates into CASSQDRGTTNEKLFF.

Written as DNA, the CDR3 is TGTGCCAGCAGTTACCAGGGGGCCCAGCCCTACGAGCAGTACTTC. It translates to CASSYQGAQPYEQYF. The chain recombines TRBV6-5 with TRBJ2-7, with 8 nucleotides matching TRBD1. V was pared by 2 bases and J by 2 bases, with 5 bases of the junction left unmatched. This CDR3 is 15 amino acids long. In germline, CDR1 is MNHEY, CDR2 SVGAGI.

This clone has just a few counts. This chain uses TRBV7-2 with TRBJ2-3; 9 bases are shared with TRBD2. The CDR3 consists of 17 residues. Germline-derived CDR1 and CDR2 are SGHTA and FQGNSA. Trimming removed 2 bases from V and 0 bases from J; junction bases left unmatched: 6. The CDR3 nucleotides read TGTGCCAGCAGCTTATATCTAGCGGGATTTAGCACAGATACGCAGTATTTT. Translation: CASSLYLAGFSTDTQYF. Full variable domain (outside the CDR3, taken from reference TRBV7-2 and TRBJ2-3): GAGVSQSPSNKVTEKGKDVELRCDPISGHTALYWYRQSLGQGLEFLIYFQGNSAPDKSGLPSDRFSAERTGGSVSTLTIQRTQQEDSAVYLCASSLYLAGFSTDTQYFGPGTRLTVL.

The V gene is TRBV6-6, the J gene TRBJ1-3; TRBD1 might be the D (5 bases). The V end was cut by 0 bases, the J end by 4 bases, with 10 bases between. Per germline, CDR1 MNHNY and CDR2 SVGAGI (reference sequence). This CDR3 contains 15 residues. The CDR3 region is CASSYSIRAGNTIYF. CDR3 in DNA: TGTGCCAGCAGTTACTCGATCAGGGCCGGAAACACCATATATTTT.

J is TRBJ1-2 and V is TRBV3-1 (or the pseudogene TRBV3-2); TRBD1 aligns across 8 bases. The germline CDR1 and CDR2 sequences are LGHDT and YNNKEL (reference sequence). J lost 7 bases, V lost 1 base, and 14 bases had no gene match. The CDR3 extends over 17 amino acids. CDR3 region: CASSQAFWGDRGVGYTF. The DNA for the CDR3 is TGTGCCAGCAGCCAAGCCTTCTGGGGAGACAGGGGCGTTGGCTACACCTTC.

The chain has TRBV6-6 and TRBJ2-1, with 8 bases that match TRBD1. The trim removed 2 bases at V and 4 bases at J, leaving 7 bases unmatched. The CDR3 spans 16 residues. The V gene's germline CDR1 is MNHNY and CDR2 SVGAGI (reference sequence). CDR3 sequence: CASSYPTGGRYNEQFF. The CDR3 DNA follows: TGTGCCAGCAGTTACCCTACAGGGGGGAGATACAATGAGCAGTTCTTC.

The chain links TRBV6-5 to TRBJ2-6; TRBD1 is a possible D gene (6 bases). The CDR3 is 15 residues long. The germline CDR1 and CDR2 sequences are MNHEY and SVGAGI. The V and J ends lost 6 bases and 8 bases respectively, with 17 bases between them. The CDR3 loop is CASSEDSFNPNVLTF. Here the CDR3 DNA reads TGTGCCAGCAGCGAGGACAGCTTTAACCCCAACGTCCTGACTTTC.

This sequence joins TRBV24-1 and TRBJ1-2, with 7 nucleotides matching TRBD1. Germline-derived CDR1 and CDR2 are KGHDR and SFDVKD. V lost 6 bases, J lost 10 bases, and 7 bases stayed unmatched. The CDR3 is made up of 12 amino acids. The CDR3 spells CATSLRTGPYTF. CDR3 bases: TGTGCCACCAGTCTGAGGACAGGCCCCTACACCTTC.

This chain links TRBV20-1 with TRBJ2-1; D is perhaps TRBD1 (6 bases). V was trimmed by 3 bases and J by 10 bases, leaving 10 bases between them. The CDR3 is made up of 11 amino acids. Germline V gives CDR1 DFQATT, CDR2 SNEGSKA (reference sequence). The CDR3: CSASAGTEQFF. Written as DNA, the CDR3 is TGCAGTGCTAGTGCCGGGACAGAGCAGTTCTTC.

The chain combines TRBV6-1 with TRBJ1-6, with D unresolved. The V gene's germline CDR1 is MNHNS and CDR2 SASEGT. The CDR3 is made up of 18 amino acids. V lost 3 bases and J lost 1, with 16 bases in between. The CDR3, as DNA: TGTGCCAGCAGTGAGAAGGGTCAGGCGGGATCCTATAATTCACCCCTCCACTTT. Protein sequence: CASSEKGQAGSYNSPLHF.

V gene TRBV6-5 combines with J gene TRBJ2-7, with a weak D call TRBD2 (6 bases). V was clipped by 5 bases and J by 3 bases, with 14 bases between them. Germline V lookup: CDR1 MNHEY, CDR2 SVGAGI. The CDR3 consists of 14 residues. The CDR3 here is CASSHRDFDYEQYF. As DNA, the CDR3 is TGTGCCAGCAGTCATCGGGACTTCGACTACGAGCAGTACTTC.

This clone occurred a few times. V usage is TRBV4-1 and J usage is TRBJ2-2; a weak D match, TRBD2 (6 bases). There are 19 residues in the CDR3. Deletions cut 0 bases from V and 2 bases from J, with 19 bases between. The germline V gene encodes CDR1 MGHRA and CDR2 YSYEKL. CDR3 residues: CASSQDLFGLSKNTGELFF. CDR3 nucleotide sequence: TGCGCCAGCAGCCAAGATTTGTTTGGACTATCCAAAAACACCGGGGAGCTGTTTTTT.

This chain links TRBV24-1 with TRBJ2-3, with 12 positions matching TRBD1. The CDR3 covers 14 residues. Germline CDR1 reads KGHDR; CDR2 reads SFDVKD. Germline trimming cut 7 bases from V and 3 bases from J; bases unmatched to any gene: 1. CDR3 loop: CATRGQGATDTQYF. The CDR3 coding sequence is TGTGCCACCAGGGGACAGGGGGCGACAGATACGCAGTATTTT.

The rearrangement joins TRBV5-1 to TRBJ1-6; no definite D call. With 5 bases removed from V and 0 bases from J, the gap between germline ends came to 9 bases. The germline gives CDR1 SGHRS, CDR2 YFSETQ. The CDR3 sequence is 15 residues long. CDR3 sequence: CASSVGSSYNSPLHF. CDR3 nucleotides: TGCGCCAGCAGTGTAGGGAGCTCCTATAATTCACCCCTCCACTTT.